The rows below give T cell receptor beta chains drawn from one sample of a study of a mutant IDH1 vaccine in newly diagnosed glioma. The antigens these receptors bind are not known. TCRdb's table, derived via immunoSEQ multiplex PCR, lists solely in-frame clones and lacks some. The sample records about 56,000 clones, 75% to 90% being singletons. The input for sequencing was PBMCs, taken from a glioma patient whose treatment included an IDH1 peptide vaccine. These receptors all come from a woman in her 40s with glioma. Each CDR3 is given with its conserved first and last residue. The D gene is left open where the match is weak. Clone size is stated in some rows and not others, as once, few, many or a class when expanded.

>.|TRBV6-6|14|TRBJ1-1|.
CASSPQVGNTEAFF
TGTGCCAGCAGTCCCCAGGTGGGGAACACTGAAGCTTTCTTT
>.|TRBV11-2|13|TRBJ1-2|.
CASSFKGGYGYTF
TGTGCCAGCAGCTTTAAAGGGGGATATGGCTACACCTTC
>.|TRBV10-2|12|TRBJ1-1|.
CASRDLNTEAFF
TGCGCCAGCAGAGACTTGAACACTGAAGCTTTCTTT
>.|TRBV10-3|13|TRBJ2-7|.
CAIGQPGLYEQYF
TGTGCCATCGGTCAACCGGGACTCTACGAGCAGTACTTC
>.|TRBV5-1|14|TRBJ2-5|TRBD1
CASSLGTGQETQYF
TGCGCCAGCAGCCTTGGGACAGGGCAAGAGACCCAGTACTTC
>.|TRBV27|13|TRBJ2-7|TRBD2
CASRSSGSSEQYF
TGTGCCAGCCGCTCTAGCGGGAGTTCCGAGCAGTACTTC
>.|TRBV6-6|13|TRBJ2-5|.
CASTHGPKGTQYF
TGTGCCAGCACCCACGGGCCCAAGGGGACCCAGTACTTC
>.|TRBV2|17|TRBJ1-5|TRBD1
CASRGDRGRVGNQPQHF
TGTGCCAGCAGGGGGGACAGGGGGCGTGTGGGCAATCAGCCCCAGCATTTT
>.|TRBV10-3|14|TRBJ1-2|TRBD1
CAISIQGAMGGYTF
TGTGCCATCAGCATACAGGGGGCAATGGGTGGCTACACCTTC
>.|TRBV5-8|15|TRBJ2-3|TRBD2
CASTLAGRSTDTQYF
TGTGCCAGCACCCTAGCGGGGCGGAGCACAGATACGCAGTATTTT
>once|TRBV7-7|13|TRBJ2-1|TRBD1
CASSRTGYNEQFF
TGTGCTAGCAGCCGGACAGGTTACAATGAGCAGTTCTTC
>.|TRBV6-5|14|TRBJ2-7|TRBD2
CASTDTSGGYEQYF
TGTGCCAGCACCGATACTAGCGGGGGATACGAGCAGTACTTC
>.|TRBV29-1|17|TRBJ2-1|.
CSVDMPPVRQAFLRQFF
TGCAGCGTCGACATGCCTCCCGTTAGACAGGCATTCCTCAGGCAGTTCTTC
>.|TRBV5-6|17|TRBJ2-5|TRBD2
CASSLAGGPVFQETQYF
TGTGCCAGCAGCTTAGCGGGGGGCCCAGTCTTCCAAGAGACCCAGTACTTC
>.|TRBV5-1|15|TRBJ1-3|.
CASSLDGGSGNTIYF
TGCGCCAGCAGCTTGGATGGGGGATCTGGAAACACCATATATTTT
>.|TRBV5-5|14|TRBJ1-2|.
CASSWGQAYYGYTF
TGTGCCAGCAGCTGGGGGCAAGCGTACTATGGCTACACCTTC
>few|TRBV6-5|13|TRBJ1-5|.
CASSYSRGGTQHF
TGTGCCAGCAGTTACTCGAGAGGGGGGACCCAGCATTTT
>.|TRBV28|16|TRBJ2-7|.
CASSSTRGQSSYEQYF
TGTGCCAGCAGTTCCACCAGGGGACAAAGCTCCTACGAGCAGTACTTC
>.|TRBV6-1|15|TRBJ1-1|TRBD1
CASSEVQGARTEAFF
TGTGCCAGCAGTGAAGTTCAGGGGGCGCGCACTGAAGCTTTCTTT
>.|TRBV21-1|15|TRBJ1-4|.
CASSKADRGSYILFF
TGTGCCAGCAGCAAAGCGGACAGGGGATCTTATATACTGTTTTTT
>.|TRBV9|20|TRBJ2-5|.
CASSPRRPSRVQGPQETQYF
TGTGCCAGCAGCCCGAGACGACCCAGTAGAGTTCAGGGCCCCCAAGAGACCCAGTACTTC
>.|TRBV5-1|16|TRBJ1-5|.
CASSPAGPYSNQPQHF
TGCGCCAGCAGCCCCGCGGGGCCTTATAGCAATCAGCCCCAGCATTTT
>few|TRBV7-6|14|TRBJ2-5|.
CASSLGPAQETQYF
TGTGCCAGCAGCTTAGGACCAGCCCAAGAGACCCAGTACTTC
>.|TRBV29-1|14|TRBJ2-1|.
CSFLGPRTYNEQFF
TGCAGCTTCCTCGGGCCCCGGACCTACAATGAGCAGTTCTTC
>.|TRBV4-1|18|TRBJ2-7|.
CASSQEKGAGAKGHEQYF
TGCGCCAGCAGCCAAGAAAAGGGCGCAGGGGCCAAGGGCCACGAGCAGTACTTC
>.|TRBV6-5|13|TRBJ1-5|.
CASSYGQNQPQHF
TGTGCCAGCAGTTACGGACAGAATCAGCCCCAGCATTTT
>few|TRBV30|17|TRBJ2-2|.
CAWSVLVGPWATGELFF
TGTGCCTGGAGTGTACTGGTCGGACCCTGGGCGACCGGGGAGCTGTTTTTT
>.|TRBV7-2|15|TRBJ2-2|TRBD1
CASRGRGLYTGELFF
TGTGCCAGCAGGGGAAGGGGGCTCTACACCGGGGAGCTGTTTTTT
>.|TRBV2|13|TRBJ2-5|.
CASRAGGQETQYF
TGTGCCAGCAGGGCTGGGGGTCAAGAGACCCAGTACTTC
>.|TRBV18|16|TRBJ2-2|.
CASSPPRTFNTGELFF
TGTGCCAGCTCACCACCTAGGACATTTAACACCGGGGAGCTGTTTTTT
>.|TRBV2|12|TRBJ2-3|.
CASSISTDTQYF
TGTGCCAGCAGTATTAGCACAGATACGCAGTATTTT
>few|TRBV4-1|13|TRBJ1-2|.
CASSQLGVEGYTF
TGCGCCAGCAGCCAATTGGGGGTAGAGGGCTACACCTTC
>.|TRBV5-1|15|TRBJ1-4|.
CASSSDPGVYEKLFF
TGCGCCAGCAGCTCTGACCCCGGGGTCTATGAAAAACTGTTTTTT
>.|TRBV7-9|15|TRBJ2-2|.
CASSLGRGNTGELFF
TGTGCCAGCAGCTTAGGGCGCGGGAACACCGGGGAGCTGTTTTTT
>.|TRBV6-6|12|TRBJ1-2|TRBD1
CASSSTTGGYTF
TGTGCCAGCAGTTCCACGACAGGGGGCTACACCTTC
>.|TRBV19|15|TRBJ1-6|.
CATSRQDSYNSPLHF
TGTGCCACGTCTAGACAGGACTCCTATAATTCACCCCTCCACTTT
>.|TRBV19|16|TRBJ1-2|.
CASSIGRAGAIYGYTF
TGTGCCAGTAGTATTGGCCGGGCCGGAGCTATCTATGGCTACACCTTC
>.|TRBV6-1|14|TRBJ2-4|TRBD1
CASKMTGAKNIQYF
TGTGCCAGCAAGATGACAGGGGCCAAAAACATTCAGTACTTC
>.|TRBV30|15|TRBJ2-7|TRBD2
CAWSPLAGVSYEQYF
TGTGCCTGGAGCCCTCTAGCGGGAGTTTCCTACGAGCAGTACTTC
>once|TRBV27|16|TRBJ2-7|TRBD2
CASGRGVGDYTYEQYF
TGTGCCAGCGGGAGAGGGGTGGGGGACTACACCTACGAGCAGTACTTC
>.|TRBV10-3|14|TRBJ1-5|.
CAISEDRSNQPQHF
TGTGCCATCAGTGAGGACAGGAGCAATCAGCCCCAGCATTTT
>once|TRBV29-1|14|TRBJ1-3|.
CSVSRGRSGNTIYF
TGCAGCGTTTCCCGGGGGAGATCTGGAAACACCATATATTTT
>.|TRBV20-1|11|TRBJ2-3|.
CSAYRTDTQYF
TGCAGTGCTTATCGCACAGATACGCAGTATTTT
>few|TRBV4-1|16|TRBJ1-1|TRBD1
CASSQIPGQGSTEAFF
TGCGCCAGCAGCCAAATACCGGGACAGGGGTCCACTGAAGCTTTCTTT
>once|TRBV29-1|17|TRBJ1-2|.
CSVPPGARALVIYGYTF
TGCAGCGTGCCCCCAGGGGCGCGTGCACTTGTCATCTATGGCTACACCTTC
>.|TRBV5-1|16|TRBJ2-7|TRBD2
CASSIIASGLTYEQYF
TGCGCCAGCAGCATTATTGCTAGCGGGCTAACCTACGAGCAGTACTTC
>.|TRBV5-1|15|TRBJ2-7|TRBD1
CASSLGGTGRYEQYF
TGCGCCAGCAGCTTGGGCGGGACAGGGCGGTACGAGCAGTACTTC
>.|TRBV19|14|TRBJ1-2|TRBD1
CASSTRQGVGGYTF
TGTGCCAGTAGTACCCGACAGGGAGTCGGTGGCTACACCTTC
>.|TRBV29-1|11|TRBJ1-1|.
CSPKWGTEAFF
TGCAGCCCAAAGTGGGGCACTGAAGCTTTCTTT
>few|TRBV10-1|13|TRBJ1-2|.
CASSDGTNYGYTF
TGCGCCAGCAGTGACGGTACCAACTATGGCTACACCTTC
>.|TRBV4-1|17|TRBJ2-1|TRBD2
CASSQDQGLAVYNEQFF
TGCGCCAGCAGCCAAGATCAAGGACTAGCGGTTTACAATGAGCAGTTCTTC
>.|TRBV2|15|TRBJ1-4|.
CASSGQLATNEKLFF
TGTGCCAGCAGTGGACAGCTTGCAACTAATGAAAAACTGTTTTTT
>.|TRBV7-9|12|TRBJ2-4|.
CASSLSGDIQYF
TGTGCCAGCAGCTTAAGTGGGGACATTCAGTACTTC